The TCR beta chain under discussion was sequenced for a study of PD-1 blockade in mismatch repair-deficient tumors. Study-level background: Patients had roughly twelve mismatch repair-deficient cancer types, all previously treated and progressing.

Broader study findings: Tumor-resident clones, often undetectable pretreatment in blood, expanded then contracted after pembrolizumab.

The CDR3 extends over 20 amino acids. The V gene end was trimmed by 5 bases and the J gene end by 1 base; junction bases not matched to a gene: 15. Per germline, CDR1 SGHTA and CDR2 FQGTGA. Turning to this clone: What it recognizes is unknown.

Some clones are missing from TCRdb's copy, which holds only in-frame ones; the method was immunoSEQ multiplex PCR. The sample carries about 100,000 clones, 65% to 85% recorded once. The source of this sequence is an adult with mismatch repair-deficient cancer. This rearrangement joins TRBV7-3 to TRBJ2-6; 9 nucleotides match TRBD1. Sequenced material: peripheral blood, taken approximately 36 weeks after starting pembrolizumab. The chain's CDR3 is CASSQLTGGAYGSGANVLTF. The CDR3 DNA sequence: TGTGCCAGCAGCCAGCTAACAGGGGGCGCGTATGGTTCTGGGGCCAACGTCCTGACTTTC.